The source of this T cell receptor beta chain is a study of blood T cell repertoires in COVID-19. Overall study: Material from acute and convalescent COVID-19 was sourced from the United States, Italy and Spain. The cDNA or gDNA used as material had been derived from T cells, B-cell-depleted T cells, or PBMCs.

Authors' processing steps: By means of reference gene primer amplification, nucleated cell counts were estimated. The table came from immunoSEQ multiplex PCR; TCRdb's copy has only in-frame clones and leaves some out. That table is the source of V, J and clone size, and D and trimming were worked out from the DNA. This table has nearly 110,000 clones, around 88% appearing once. V lost 0 bases to trimming and J lost 2 bases, with 14 bases between them. Germline V gene data show CDR1 as MNHNS and CDR2 as SASEGT. The CDR3 sequence is 16 residues long. This chain uses TRBV6-1 with TRBJ2-7; D is unresolved. The sequence derives from a man aged 45-65 years with active or convalescent COVID-19. The sequenced sample consisted of peripheral blood. The CDR3 reads CASSEAASWVTYEQYF. The CDR3 bases are TGTGCCAGCAGTGAAGCGGCTAGTTGGGTTACCTACGAGCAGTACTTC.